These 8 T cell receptor beta chains were all obtained from the same sample, sequenced in a study of metastatic and nonmetastatic thyroid tumors. Thyroid surgery had not been preceded by any treatment in any patient. TCRdb used MiXCR to call clones anew from the PCR reads. Counted here are 30,000 or so clones, 25% to 35% occurring once; the ten biggest clones make up 7.8%. The material sequenced was blood. The receptors originated from a female donor with papillary thyroid cancer or a benign thyroid nodule (not recorded which). Some clones in this sample may be carry-over from other donors' samples.

This clone was seen a few times. A junction end diverges from the germline sequence, so it may reflect a read error. V is TRBV28 and J is TRBJ2-5; TRBD1 aligns across 7 bases. The CDR3 contains 11 residues. Per the germline V gene, CDR1 is MDHEN and CDR2 is SYDVKM. The CDR3 nucleotides are TGTGTCAGCAGCTACGGACAGGAGAGGGAATTC. It codes for CVSSYGQEREF.

The gene calls are TRBV18 and TRBJ1-2, with D hard to call. The CDR3 contains 15 residues. V was shortened by 4 bases and J by 3 bases, with 15 bases between the two germline ends. CDR1 is KGHSH and CDR2 is LQKENI in the germline V gene. For the CDR3, the DNA is TGTGCCAGCTCACTAACTCAAGAGTTACACTATGGCTACACCTTC. Translation: CASSLTQELHYGYTF.

The sample holds many counts of this clone. The junction departs from the called germline gene at one end, perhaps through a read error. The V call is TRBV9, the J call TRBJ2-7, with TRBD1 identical over 8 bases. The length of the CDR3 is 13 residues. Per the germline V gene, CDR1 is SGDLS and CDR2 is YYNGEE. The CDR3 sequence: CASSVVTGGEQHF. The CDR3 DNA reads TGTGCCAGCAGCGTAGTCACAGGGGGAGAGCAGCACTTC.

This clone was recorded many times. The chain recombines TRBV7-2 with TRBJ1-2; D might be TRBD1 (6 bases). CDR3 size: 14 residues. Germline V CDR1 and CDR2: SGHTA, FQGNSA. The ends were cut back, 5 bases at V and 2 bases at J, with 12 bases in the middle. CDR3 bases: TGTGCCAGCAGCAGTCTAGGGGGAAACTATGGCTACACCTTC. This gives the protein CASSSLGGNYGYTF.

V usage is TRBV11-3 and J usage is TRBJ2-7; D ambiguous. The CDR3 runs 13 residues. The V end lost 4 bases, the J end lost 2 bases, and 9 bases lay between the germline ends. In germline, CDR1 is SGHNT, CDR2 YENEEA. In DNA form, the CDR3 reads TGTGCCAGCAGCTCCGGGCCTACCTACGAGCAGTACTTC. It codes for CASSSGPTYEQYF. The variable domain in full, with the rest retrieved from reference TRBV11-3 and TRBJ2-7, is EAGVVQSPRYKIIEKKQPVAFWCNPISGHNTLYWYLQNLGQGPELLIRYENEEAVDDSQLPKDRFSAERLKGVDSTLKIQPAELGDSAVYLCASSSGPTYEQYFGPGTRLTVT.

The J gene is TRBJ2-5, the V gene TRBV11-2; no clear D. In germline, CDR1 is SGHAT, CDR2 FQNNGV. V was cut by 1 base and J by 0 bases, with 9 bases left in between. The CDR3 has 15 amino acids. CDR3 loop: CASSLGGGNQETQYF. The CDR3 DNA sequence: TGTGCCAGCAGCTTAGGTGGCGGAAACCAAGAGACCCAGTACTTC. The entire variable domain, with the rest obtained from reference TRBV11-2 and TRBJ2-5, is as follows: EAGVAQSPRYKIIEKRQSVAFWCNPISGHATLYWYQQILGQGPKLLIQFQNNGVVDDSQLPKDRFSAERLKGVDSTLKIQPAKLEDSAVYLCASSLGGGNQETQYFGPGTRLLVL.

The CDR3 DNA follows: TGCGCCAGCAGCTTGGGGCAGATCAACACCGGGGAGCTGTTTTTT. Translated: CASSLGQINTGELFF. This chain uses TRBV5-1 with TRBJ2-2; no reliable D call. This CDR3 spans 15 amino acids. Germline V gene sequence: CDR1 SGHRS, CDR2 YFSETQ. V was clipped by 0 bases and J by 2 bases, with 8 bases between them.

This chain links TRBV4-3 with TRBJ2-1; the D gene is possibly TRBD1 (5 bases). Trimming left V 3 bases short and J 6 bases short, with 15 bases between. CDR3 length: 15 residues. Germline CDR1 is LGHNA and CDR2 is YSLEER. The CDR3: CASSQPTSTVNEQFF. For the CDR3, the DNA is TGCGCCAGCAGCCAGCCCACCTCGACAGTCAATGAGCAGTTCTTC.